This T cell receptor (beta chain) was sequenced for a study of shared T cell receptors in the human thymus. Per the germline V gene, CDR1 is SGHVS and CDR2 is FQNEAQ. Losses at the gene ends were 3 bases for V and 2 bases for J; bases not matched to a gene: 6. This CDR3 region has 15 residues. This clone showed up just a few times. Generated by immunoSEQ multiplex PCR, the TCRdb table keeps only in-frame clones and is missing some. Among some 700,000 clones listed, roughly 90% were seen once. Another study also made use of these data, one on human thymus T cells.

Material: thymocytes. This sequence joins TRBV7-8 and TRBJ2-5; TRBD2 aligns across 7 bases. The source of this sequence is a boy younger than two with a congenital heart defect. CDR3 DNA: TGTGCCAGCAGCTTGCAGCGGGGATTTCAAGAGACCCAGTACTTC. Protein: CASSLQRGFQETQYF.